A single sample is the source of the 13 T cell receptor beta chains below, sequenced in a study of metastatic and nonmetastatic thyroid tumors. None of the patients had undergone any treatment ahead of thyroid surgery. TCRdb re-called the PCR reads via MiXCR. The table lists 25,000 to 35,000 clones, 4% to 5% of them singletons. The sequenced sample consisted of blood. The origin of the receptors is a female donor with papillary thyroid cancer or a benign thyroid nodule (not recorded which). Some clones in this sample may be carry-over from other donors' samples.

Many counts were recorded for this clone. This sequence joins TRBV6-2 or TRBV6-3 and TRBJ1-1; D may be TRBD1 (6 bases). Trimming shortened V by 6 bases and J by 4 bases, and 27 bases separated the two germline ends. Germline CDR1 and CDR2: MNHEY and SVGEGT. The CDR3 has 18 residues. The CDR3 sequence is CASRPPGQGTLVGTEAFF. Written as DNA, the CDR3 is TGTGCCAGCAGGCCCCCGGGGCAGGGGACGCTGGTCGGCACTGAAGCTTTCTTT.

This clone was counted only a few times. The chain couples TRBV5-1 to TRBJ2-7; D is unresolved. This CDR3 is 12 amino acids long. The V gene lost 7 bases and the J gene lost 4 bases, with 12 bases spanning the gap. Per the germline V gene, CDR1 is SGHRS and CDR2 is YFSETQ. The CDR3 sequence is CASGVGGYEQYF. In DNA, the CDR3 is TGCGCCAGCGGAGTGGGCGGATACGAGCAGTACTTC.

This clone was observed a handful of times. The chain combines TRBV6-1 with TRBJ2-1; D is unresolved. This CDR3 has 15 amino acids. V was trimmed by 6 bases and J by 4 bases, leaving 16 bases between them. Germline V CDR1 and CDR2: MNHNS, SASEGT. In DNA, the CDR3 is TGTGCCAGCAGCGTATCCGGGCCCCTTTACAATGAGCAGTTCTTC. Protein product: CASSVSGPLYNEQFF.

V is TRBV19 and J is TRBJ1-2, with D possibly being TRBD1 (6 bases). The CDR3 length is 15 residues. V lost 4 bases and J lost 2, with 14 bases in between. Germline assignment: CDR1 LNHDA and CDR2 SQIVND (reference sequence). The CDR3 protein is CASSKQDRPNYGYTF. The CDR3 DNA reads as TGTGCCAGTAGTAAACAGGACAGACCAAACTATGGCTACACCTTC.

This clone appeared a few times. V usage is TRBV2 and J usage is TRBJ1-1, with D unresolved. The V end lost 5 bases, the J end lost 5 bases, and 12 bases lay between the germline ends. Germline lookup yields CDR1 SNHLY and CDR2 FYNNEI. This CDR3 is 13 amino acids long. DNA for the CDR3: TGTGCCAGCAGTCCAGGTTGGGCAACTGAAGCTTTCTTT. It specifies CASSPGWATEAFF. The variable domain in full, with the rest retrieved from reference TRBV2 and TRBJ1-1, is EPEVTQTPSHQVTQMGQEVILRCVPISNHLYFYWYRQILGQKVEFLVSFYNNEISEKSEIFDDQFSVERPDGSNFTLKIRSTKLEDSAMYFCASSPGWATEAFFGQGTRLTVV.

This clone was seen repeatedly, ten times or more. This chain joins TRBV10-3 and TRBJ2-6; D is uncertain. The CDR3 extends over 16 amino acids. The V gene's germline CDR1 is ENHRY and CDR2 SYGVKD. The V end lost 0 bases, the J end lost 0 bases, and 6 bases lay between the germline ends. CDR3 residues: CAISESTGSGANVLTF. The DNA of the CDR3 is TGTGCCATCAGTGAGTCGACGGGCTCTGGGGCCAACGTCCTGACTTTC.

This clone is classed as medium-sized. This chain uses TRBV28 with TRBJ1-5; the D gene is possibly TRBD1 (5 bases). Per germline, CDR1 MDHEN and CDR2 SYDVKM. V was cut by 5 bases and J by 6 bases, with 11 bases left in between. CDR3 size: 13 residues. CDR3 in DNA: TGTGCCAGCAGTCGCGGGACGAGTCAGCCCCAGCATTTT. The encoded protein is CASSRGTSQPQHF.

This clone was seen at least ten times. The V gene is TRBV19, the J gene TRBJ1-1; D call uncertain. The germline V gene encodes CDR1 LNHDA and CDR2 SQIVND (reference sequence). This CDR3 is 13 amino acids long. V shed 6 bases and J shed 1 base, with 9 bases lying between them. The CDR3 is CASSRQWNTEAFF. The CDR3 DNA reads TGTGCCAGTAGCCGTCAATGGAACACTGAAGCTTTCTTT.

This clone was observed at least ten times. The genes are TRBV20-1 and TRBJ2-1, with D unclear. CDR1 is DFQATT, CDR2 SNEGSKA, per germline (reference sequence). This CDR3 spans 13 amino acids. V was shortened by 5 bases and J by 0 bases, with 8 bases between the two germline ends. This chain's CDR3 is CSAPESSYNEQFF. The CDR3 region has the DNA TGCAGTGCTCCAGAAAGCTCCTACAATGAGCAGTTCTTC.

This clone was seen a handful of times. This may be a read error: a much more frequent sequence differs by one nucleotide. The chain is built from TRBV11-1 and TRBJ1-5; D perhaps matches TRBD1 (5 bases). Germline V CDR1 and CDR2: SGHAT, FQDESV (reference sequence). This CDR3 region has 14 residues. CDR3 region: CASILRGRDQPQHF. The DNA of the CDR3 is TGTGCCAGCATCTTAAGGGGTCGCGATCAGCCCCAGCATTTT.

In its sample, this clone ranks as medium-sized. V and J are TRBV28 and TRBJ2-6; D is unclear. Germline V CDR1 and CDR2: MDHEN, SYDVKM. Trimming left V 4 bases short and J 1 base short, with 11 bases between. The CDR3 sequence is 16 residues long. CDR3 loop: CASSSRPNSGANVLTF. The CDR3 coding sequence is TGTGCCAGCAGTTCCCGACCGAATTCTGGGGCCAACGTCCTGACTTTC.

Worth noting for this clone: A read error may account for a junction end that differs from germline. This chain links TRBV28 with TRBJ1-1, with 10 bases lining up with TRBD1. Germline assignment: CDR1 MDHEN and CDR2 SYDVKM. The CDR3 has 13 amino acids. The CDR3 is CATLMTGGTEVFF. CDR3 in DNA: TGTGCCACCTTGATGACAGGGGGCACTGAAGTTTTCTTT.

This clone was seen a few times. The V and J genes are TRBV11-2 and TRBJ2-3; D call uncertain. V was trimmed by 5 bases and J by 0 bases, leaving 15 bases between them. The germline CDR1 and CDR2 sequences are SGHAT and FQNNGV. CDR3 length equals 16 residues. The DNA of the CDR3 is TGTGCCAGCAGCCCCCGCCCCTCTACTAGCACAGATACGCAGTATTTT. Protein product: CASSPRPSTSTDTQYF.